This T cell receptor (beta chain) emerged from a study of blood T cell repertoires in COVID-19. Overall study context: Collection of acute and convalescent COVID-19 samples took place in the United States, Italy and Spain.

Contact with a PCR-confirmed or clinician-diagnosed COVID-19 case occurred within 2 weeks of entry. Clones were read by immunoSEQ multiplex PCR, and TCRdb kept only the in-frame ones, dropping some. The sample has some 360,000 clones; 88% are singletons. The V end lost 2 bases, the J end lost 4 bases, and 17 bases lay between the germline ends. Germline lookup yields CDR1 MNHNS and CDR2 SASEGT. This CDR3 is built from 16 residues. The genes are TRBV6-1 and TRBJ1-2; no reliable D call. The receptor's source is a woman aged 25-40 years who had been exposed to COVID-19. The source material was PBMCs or T cells enriched from blood (not recorded which). CDR3 sequence reads: CASSELGLKRGYGYTF. The CDR3 region has the DNA TGTGCCAGCAGTGAACTGGGTTTAAAGCGAGGCTATGGCTACACCTTC.